The 8 T cell receptor beta chains in this list originate from one sample, sequenced in a study of shared clonotypes between healthy human individuals. The data were produced by immunoSEQ multiplex PCR, yet TCRdb's version contains in-frame clones alone and is incomplete. Counted here are millions of clones, roughly 94% occurring once; the ten biggest clones make up around 0.13%. The material sequenced was naive CD4+ T cells sorted from blood. The subset was: CD45RA+ positively selected. The receptors derive from a man younger than 35 in good health.

The chain couples TRBV6-5 to TRBJ2-1; TRBD2 is a possible D gene (6 bases). The V gene's germline CDR1 is MNHEY and CDR2 SVGAGI. The CDR3 totals 13 residues. V was shortened by 1 base and J by 12 bases, with 13 bases between the two germline ends. In DNA, the CDR3 is TGTGCCAGCAGTTACTTCGATACTAGCCCGCAGTTCTTC. Its translation is CASSYFDTSPQFF.

The V gene is TRBV7-8, the J gene TRBJ1-6; perhaps TRBD1 as D (6 bases). The germline V gene encodes CDR1 SGHVS and CDR2 FQNEAQ. This CDR3 is built from 16 residues. V was pared by 5 bases and J by 10 bases, with 21 bases between. CDR3 DNA: TGTGCCAGCAGCCCAATCCCCCGCTCGGGGGGCTCACCCCTCCACTTT. It encodes CASSPIPRSGGSPLHF.

The chain couples TRBV27 to TRBJ2-2; D is tentatively TRBD1 or TRBD2 (5 bases each). CDR1 is MNHEY and CDR2 is SMNVEV in the germline V gene (reference sequence). Trimming removed 4 bases from V and 7 bases from J, with 22 bases in between. The CDR3 consists of 17 residues. As DNA, the CDR3 is TGTGCCAGCAGTTCTTTCGGGGCAGGGAAGTCGGGCGGGGAGCTGTTTTTT. Translation: CASSSFGAGKSGGELFF.

This chain joins TRBV7-3 and TRBJ2-1, with a possible D match to TRBD2 (5 bases). Germline lookup yields CDR1 SGHTA and CDR2 FQGTGA. This CDR3 contains 15 residues. Trimming left V 0 bases short and J 2 bases short, with 8 bases between. The CDR3 loop reads CASSLTEGTYNEQFF. The CDR3 bases are TGTGCCAGCAGCTTAACAGAGGGAACCTACAATGAGCAGTTCTTC.

The chain employs TRBV19 and TRBJ1-1; 7 positions match TRBD1. In germline, CDR1 is LNHDA, CDR2 SQIVND (reference sequence). The CDR3 length is 13 residues. J gave up 3 bases and V 6 bases, and 4 bases lay outside the gene matches. For the CDR3, the DNA is TGTGCCAGTAGCGGCAGGGGGGACACTGAAGCTTTCTTT. Its protein is CASSGRGDTEAFF.

CDR3 loop: CASPSRRPYNEQFF. Here the CDR3 DNA reads TGTGCCAGCCCCTCGAGGAGGCCCTACAATGAGCAGTTCTTC. The chain has TRBV27 and TRBJ2-1; the D gene is possibly TRBD2 (5 bases). CDR1 MNHEY and CDR2 SMNVEV come from the germline V gene (reference sequence). V lost 8 bases, J lost 2 bases, and 13 bases lay in between. This CDR3 is built from 14 residues.

This CDR3 is CAWNPPGASGRYEQYF. The CDR3 coding sequence is TGTGCCTGGAACCCACCCGGGGCTAGCGGGAGGTACGAGCAGTACTTC. This chain links TRBV30 with TRBJ2-7; 11 bases align to TRBD2. With V trimmed by 4 bases and J by 4 bases, 12 bases remained unmatched. CDR3 length: 16 amino acids. Looked up from germline, CDR1 is GTSNPN and CDR2 is SVGIG (reference sequence). The entire variable domain, with the rest obtained from reference TRBV30 and TRBJ2-7, is as follows: SQTIHQWPATLVQPVGSPLSLECTVEGTSNPNLYWYRQAAGRGLQLLFYSVGIGQISSEVPQNLSASRPQDRQFILSSKKLLLSDSGFYLCAWNPPGASGRYEQYFGPGTRLTVT.

The rearrangement uses TRBV5-4 and TRBJ2-2, with 10 bases matching TRBD2. V shed 2 bases, J shed 7 bases, and the junction held 8 bases outside the gene matches. CDR3 length: 16 residues. Germline values: CDR1 SGHNT, CDR2 YYREEE (reference sequence). The CDR3 coding sequence is TGTGCCAGCAGCTTACTAGCGGGAAGTATTAACGGGGAGCTGTTTTTT. As protein: CASSLLAGSINGELFF.